This is a list of T cell receptor beta chains from one sample in a study of T-cell memory formation after mild COVID-19. One entry per CDR3 protein results from TCRdb running MiXCR on the 5' RACE reads. Here the sample spans about 160,000 distinct CDR3 sequences, around 30% being singletons. The specimen was PBMCs or a T cell subset sorted from them (not recorded which). The receptor source for this set is an adult woman who had mild COVID-19 (a few samples of this study predate the infection). Cell type and time point are not known. Both conserved end residues are part of each CDR3. A D gene is named only where the DNA matches it firmly. Clone size is not always given. Where it is, it says once, few, many or a class for expanded clones.

clone_size | d_call | j_call | v_call | cdr3_aa | cdr3_nt
. | TRBD1 | TRBJ2-7 | TRBV7-6 | CASSSGQASYEQYF | TGTGCCAGCAGCTCGGGACAGGCCTCCTACGAGCAGTACTTC
few | . | TRBJ1-2 | TRBV11-2 | CASSLEPHRARTNYGYTF | TGTGCCAGCAGCTTAGAACCGCACAGGGCCCGAACTAACTATGGCTACACCTTC
. | TRBD2 | TRBJ2-1 | TRBV2 | CASRQTSDEQFF | TGTGCCAGCAGGCAGACTAGCGATGAGCAGTTCTTC
. | TRBD1 | TRBJ2-3 | TRBV2 | CASSKDGQGRDTQYF | TGTGCCAGCAGCAAAGATGGACAGGGGAGGGATACGCAGTATTTT
. | TRBD2 | TRBJ2-7 | TRBV6-6 | CASSYVLAASSYEQYF | TGTGCCAGCAGTTACGTTCTAGCGGCGTCCTCCTACGAGCAGTACTTC
. | . | TRBJ2-7 | TRBV7-6 | CASSPLQGRHYEQYF | TGTGCCAGCAGCCCATTACAGGGGAGGCACTACGAGCAGTACTTC
. | . | TRBJ2-3 | TRBV15 | CATSRGAPGSDTQYF | TGTGCCACCAGCAGAGGAGCCCCCGGATCAGATACGCAGTATTTT
. | . | TRBJ2-7 | TRBV6-5 | CASRKIGPTYEQYF | TGTGCCAGCAGAAAGATAGGGCCGACCTACGAGCAGTACTTC
few | . | TRBJ2-5 | TRBV20-1 | CSASLDGQETQYF | TGCAGTGCTAGTCTGGACGGTCAAGAGACCCAGTACTTC
. | . | TRBJ1-4 | TRBV6-2/TRBV6-3 | CASRRDNVEKLFF | TGTGCCAGCAGAAGGGACAACGTGGAAAAACTGTTTTTT
. | TRBD2 | TRBJ2-7 | TRBV19 | CASSIAGLAAYEQYF | TGTGCCAGTAGTATAGCAGGACTAGCGGCCTACGAGCAGTACTTC
. | . | TRBJ2-1 | TRBV2 | CASRRGYNEQFF | TGTGCCAGCAGGCGGGGCTACAATGAGCAGTTCTTC
few | . | TRBJ2-7 | TRBV6-5 | CASSELPGVPSEQYF | TGTGCCAGCAGTGAACTCCCGGGGGTCCCCTCCGAGCAGTACTTC
. | . | TRBJ2-2 | TRBV5-4 | CASSVGGELFF | TGTGCCAGCAGCGTCGGGGGGGAGCTGTTTTTT
. | . | TRBJ1-1 | TRBV7-2 | CASTPGPMNTEAFF | TGTGCCAGCACCCCAGGGCCCATGAACACTGAAGCTTTCTTT
many | TRBD1 | TRBJ2-7 | TRBV7-9 | CASSHRDRVDEQYF | TGTGCCAGCAGCCACCGGGACAGGGTCGACGAGCAGTACTTC
. | . | TRBJ2-5 | TRBV3-1 | CASSQGFGGAETQYF | TGTGCCAGCAGCCAAGGTTTTGGGGGCGCGGAGACCCAGTACTTC
. | . | TRBJ1-2 | TRBV6-1 | CASSFARRGHYGYTF | TGTGCCAGCAGTTTCGCCCGCCGGGGACACTATGGCTACACCTTC
few | . | TRBJ1-1 | TRBV7-8 | CASSMRSASAEAFF | TGTGCCAGCAGTATGAGGTCGGCGAGCGCTGAAGCTTTCTTT
. | . | TRBJ2-3 | TRBV12-3/TRBV12-4 | CASSLDLTRYTQYF | TGTGCCAGCAGTTTAGACTTAACTCGCTATACGCAGTATTTT
. | TRBD2 | TRBJ2-5 | TRBV9 | CASSVGPAGEETQYF | TGTGCCAGCAGCGTAGGCCCCGCGGGAGAAGAGACCCAGTACTTC
. | TRBD1 | TRBJ2-2 | TRBV20-1 | CSARHPGRGTDGELFF | TGCAGTGCTAGACACCCAGGCAGGGGGACCGACGGGGAGCTGTTTTTT
. | TRBD2 | TRBJ2-7 | TRBV7-2 | CASSSGTSGIPYEQYF | TGTGCCAGCAGCTCCGGGACTAGCGGGATCCCCTACGAGCAGTACTTC
medium-sized | TRBD2 | TRBJ2-3 | TRBV5-1 | CASSGGLAGGMAGTDTQYF | TGCGCCAGCAGCGGCGGACTAGCGGGAGGAATGGCGGGGACAGATACGCAGTATTTT
few | TRBD1 | TRBJ2-1 | TRBV7-3 | CASSQDRDYNEQFF | TGTGCCAGCAGCCAGGACAGGGACTACAATGAGCAGTTCTTC
many | . | TRBJ2-3 | TRBV27 | CASSFTGGSLFTDTQYF | TGTGCCAGCAGTTTCACTGGGGGCTCCCTCTTCACAGATACGCAGTATTTT
many | TRBD2 | TRBJ2-5 | TRBV4-1 | CASSRSGVETQYF | TGCGCCAGCAGCCGCAGCGGGGTGGAGACCCAGTACTTC
few | . | TRBJ1-1 | TRBV28 | CATTVQRATEAFF | TGTGCCACCACCGTCCAGCGGGCCACTGAAGCTTTCTTT
. | TRBD1 | TRBJ2-1 | TRBV5-1 | CASSYIEGAYEQFF | TGCGCCAGCAGCTACATCGAGGGGGCGTATGAGCAGTTCTTC
few | TRBD1 | TRBJ2-4 | TRBV19 | CASSPGPGQGVAKNIQYF | TGTGCCAGTAGTCCAGGCCCGGGACAGGGGGTTGCCAAAAACATTCAGTACTTC
few | . | TRBJ1-4 | TRBV20-1 | CSARDRRVGVEKLFF | TGCAGTGCTAGAGATCGAAGGGTCGGGGTTGAAAAACTGTTTTTT
few | TRBD1 | TRBJ2-7 | TRBV7-9 | CASSQTGGSYEQYF | TGTGCCAGCAGCCAAACAGGGGGCTCCTACGAGCAGTACTTC
. | TRBD1 | TRBJ1-1 | TRBV14 | CASSPWTGTNTEAFF | TGTGCCAGCAGCCCCTGGACAGGTACGAACACTGAAGCTTTCTTT
. | TRBD1 | TRBJ2-7 | TRBV27 | CASKRQGRGYEQYF | TGTGCCAGCAAGCGACAGGGCAGGGGTTACGAGCAGTACTTC
. | . | TRBJ2-1 | TRBV20-1 | CSAREGTPRGEQFF | TGCAGTGCTAGAGAAGGGACGCCAAGGGGGGAGCAGTTCTTC
. | . | TRBJ2-3 | TRBV7-8 | CASSLGHHLSTDTQYF | TGTGCCAGCAGCTTAGGACATCACCTAAGCACAGATACGCAGTATTTT
few | TRBD2 | TRBJ2-3 | TRBV29-1 | CSVEEAGGRGRTDTQYF | TGCAGCGTTGAAGAAGCGGGGGGCCGAGGGCGCACAGATACGCAGTATTTT
. | . | TRBJ2-3 | TRBV5-1 | CASSPTPPDTQYF | TGCGCCAGCAGTCCGACCCCCCCAGATACGCAGTATTTT
. | TRBD1 | TRBJ2-5 | TRBV20-1 | CSARDGTDQETQYF | TGCAGTGCTAGAGACGGGACAGACCAAGAGACCCAGTACTTC
. | . | TRBJ2-7 | TRBV7-2 | CASSLVSSPHEQYF | TGTGCCAGCAGCTTAGTGTCTAGCCCCCACGAGCAGTACTTC
. | TRBD2 | TRBJ2-1 | TRBV7-3 | CASSLPGGADNEQFF | TGTGCCAGCAGCTTACCCGGGGGGGCCGACAATGAGCAGTTCTTC
. | . | TRBJ2-7 | TRBV7-2 | CASSLLDGTYEQYF | TGTGCCAGCAGCTTGCTGGACGGGACCTACGAGCAGTACTTC
. | TRBD2 | TRBJ2-5 | TRBV2 | CASSASGGAWTQYF | TGTGCCAGCAGTGCTAGCGGGGGGGCCTGGACCCAGTACTTC
few | TRBD2 | TRBJ2-1 | TRBV5-1 | CASSEIAGGPAEQFF | TGCGCCAGCAGCGAGATAGCGGGAGGGCCCGCCGAGCAGTTCTTC
. | . | TRBJ1-5 | TRBV4-1 | CASSQLILQGGASNQPQHF | TGCGCCAGCAGCCAACTCATCCTACAGGGTGGGGCTAGCAATCAGCCCCAGCATTTT
once | . | TRBJ1-4 | TRBV7-6 | CASSTSPNPEKLFF | TGTGCCAGCAGCACAAGCCCAAATCCTGAAAAACTGTTTTTT
. | . | TRBJ2-2 | TRBV29-1 | CSAFTWSRSNTGELFF | TGCAGCGCTTTTACCTGGTCAAGGTCGAACACCGGGGAGCTGTTTTTT
few | . | TRBJ1-1 | TRBV15 | CATSRDRGNTEAFF | TGTGCCACCAGCAGAGATAGGGGCAACACTGAAGCTTTCTTT
few | TRBD1 | TRBJ1-1 | TRBV7-9 | CASSLALGTGSGPEAFF | TGTGCCAGCAGCTTAGCGCTTGGGACAGGGTCGGGTCCTGAAGCTTTCTTT
. | . | TRBJ1-5 | TRBV24-1 | CATSEPGNQPQHF | TGTGCCACCAGTGAGCCCGGAAATCAGCCCCAGCATTTT
. | . | TRBJ2-6 | TRBV24-1 | CATSDGTVSGANVLTF | TGTGCCACCAGTGATGGGACGGTCTCTGGGGCCAACGTCCTGACTTTC
. | . | TRBJ2-5 | TRBV2 | CASSRRGTQYF | TGTGCCAGCAGTCGAAGGGGGACCCAGTACTTC
few | . | TRBJ1-1 | TRBV6-5 | CASSYNPRMNTEAFF | TGTGCCAGCAGTTACAACCCGCGGATGAACACTGAAGCTTTCTTT
few | . | TRBJ1-1 | TRBV20-1 | CSARDRVRLTEAFF | TGCAGTGCTAGAGATCGGGTTCGGCTCACTGAAGCTTTCTTT
. | . | TRBJ1-5 | TRBV7-8 | CASSPLLSQPQHF | TGTGCCAGCAGCCCCCTCCTTTCACAGCCCCAGCATTTT
. | . | TRBJ2-7 | TRBV12-3/TRBV12-4 | CASSFRAPVEQYF | TGTGCCAGCAGTTTCCGGGCCCCTGTAGAGCAGTACTTC